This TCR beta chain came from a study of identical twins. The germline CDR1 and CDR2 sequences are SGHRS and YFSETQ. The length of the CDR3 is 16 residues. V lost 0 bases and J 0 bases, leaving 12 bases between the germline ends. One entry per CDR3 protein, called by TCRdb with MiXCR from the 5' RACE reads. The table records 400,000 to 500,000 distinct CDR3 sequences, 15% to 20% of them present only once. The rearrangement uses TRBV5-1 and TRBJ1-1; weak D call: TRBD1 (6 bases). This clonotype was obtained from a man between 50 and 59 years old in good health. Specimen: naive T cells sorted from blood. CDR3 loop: CASSLAQAGVNTEAFF. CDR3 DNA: TGCGCCAGCAGCTTGGCCCAGGCAGGGGTGAACACTGAAGCTTTCTTT.